Below, 5 T cell receptor beta chains from the same sample are listed, as sequenced in a study of cytomegalovirus exposure and HLA in healthy donors. In the PCR, 60 Vbeta and 13 Jbeta primers were used. TCRdb keeps only in-frame clones here, not all; method: immunoSEQ multiplex PCR. In all, the sample yields about 200,000 clones. The source material was PBMCs. The receptors were sampled from a girl between 2 and 10 years old in good health and CMV-seropositive.

The chain is built from TRBV10-1 and TRBJ2-3, with 8 bases that match TRBD2. The germline V gene encodes CDR1 WNHNN and CDR2 SYGVQD (reference sequence). This CDR3 has 17 residues. Trimming removed 2 bases from V and 2 bases from J; junction bases left unmatched: 9. CDR3 protein: CASSEDTAGGDTDTQYF. The CDR3 DNA reads TGCGCCAGCAGTGAGGATACGGCGGGGGGAGACACAGATACGCAGTATTTT.

V usage is TRBV28 and J usage is TRBJ1-5; no definite D call. The germline V and J ends were trimmed by 4 bases and 4 bases, with 17 bases remaining between them. The CDR3 sequence is 16 residues long. Looked up from germline, CDR1 is MDHEN and CDR2 is SYDVKM. The CDR3 DNA reads TGTGCCAGCAGTTACAACCGGGAATTACTTAATCAGCCCCAGCATTTT. It translates to CASSYNRELLNQPQHF. Variable domain in full (rest from reference TRBV28 and TRBJ1-5): DVKVTQSSRYLVKRTGEKVFLECVQDMDHENMFWYRQDPGLGLRLIYFSYDVKMKEKGDIPEGYSVSREKKERFSLILESASTNQTSMYLCASSYNRELLNQPQHFGDGTRLSIL.

The gene calls are TRBV2 and TRBJ2-7; TRBD1 might be the D (6 bases). The CDR3 length is 16 residues. Trimming shortened V by 0 bases and J by 4 bases, and 16 bases separated the two germline ends. Germline V gives CDR1 SNHLY, CDR2 FYNNEI. CDR3 residues: CASSEALRGVGYEQYF. CDR3 bases: TGTGCCAGCAGTGAAGCGCTCAGGGGAGTGGGGTACGAGCAGTACTTC.

V and J are TRBV11-2 and TRBJ2-5; tentatively, D is TRBD1 (6 bases). Matching the DNA end better, TRBJ2-7 makes the J call doubtful. The CDR3 covers 16 residues. Germline CDR1 reads SGHAT; CDR2 reads FQNNGV. CDR3 DNA sequence: TGTGCCAGCAGCAGGAGTGCCAGGGGATCCTCCTACGAGCAGTACTTC. The encoded protein is CASSRSARGSSYEQYF.

Here the CDR3 DNA reads TGTGCCAGCAGCCCCTGGGCTAGCGGTCAAGAGACCCAGTACTTC. Protein product: CASSPWASGQETQYF. This chain uses TRBV7-2 with TRBJ2-5; 7 bases agree with TRBD2. The J segment lost 2 bases and the V segment lost 5 bases, leaving 8 bases of the junction unmatched. The germline CDR1 and CDR2 sequences are SGHTA and FQGNSA. The CDR3 length is 15 residues.